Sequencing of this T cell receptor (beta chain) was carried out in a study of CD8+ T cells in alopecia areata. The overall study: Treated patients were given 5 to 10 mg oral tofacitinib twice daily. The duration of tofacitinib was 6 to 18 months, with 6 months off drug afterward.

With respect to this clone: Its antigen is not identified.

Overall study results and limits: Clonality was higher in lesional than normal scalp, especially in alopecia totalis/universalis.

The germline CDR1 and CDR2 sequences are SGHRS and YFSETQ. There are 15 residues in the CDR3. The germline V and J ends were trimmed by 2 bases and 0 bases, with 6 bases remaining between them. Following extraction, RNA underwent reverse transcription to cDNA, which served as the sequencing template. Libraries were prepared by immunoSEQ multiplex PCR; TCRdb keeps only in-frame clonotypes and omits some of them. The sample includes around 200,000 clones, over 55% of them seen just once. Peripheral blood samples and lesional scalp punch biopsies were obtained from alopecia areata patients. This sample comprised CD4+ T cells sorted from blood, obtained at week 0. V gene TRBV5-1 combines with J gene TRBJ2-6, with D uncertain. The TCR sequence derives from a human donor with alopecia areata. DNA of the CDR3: TGCGCCAGCAGCTTCAAATTCTCTGGGGCCAACGTCCTGACTTTC. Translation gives CASSFKFSGANVLTF.